The sequence of this T cell receptor (beta chain) was determined in a study of CXCR3-negative and CXCR3-positive naive CD8 T cells. Study outcomes and limitations: Naive CXCR3-positive cells had TRB CDR3s more hydrophobic than those of CXCR3-negative naive cells.

The TRB libraries of cDNA were built by UMI-labeled 5' RACE. TCRdb re-called the 5' RACE reads; one entry per CDR3 protein, DNA not given. The repertoire table contains tens of thousands of distinct CDR3 sequences. Points on this clonotype: Its antigen is not known.

The CDR3 totals 14 residues. The sequence came from a human donor in good health. Some clones in this sample may be carry-over from other donors' samples. Sequenced input: naive CXCR3+ CD8+ T cells from blood. The subset was: CD45RO-CCR7+CD27+CD95- naive CD8+ T cells expressing CXCR3 (TNR3+). The chain is built from TRBV12-3 or TRBV12-4 and TRBJ1-5; TCRdb's assignment of TRBD1 cannot be checked, as there is no DNA. The CDR3 here is CASSPTGRGQPQHF.